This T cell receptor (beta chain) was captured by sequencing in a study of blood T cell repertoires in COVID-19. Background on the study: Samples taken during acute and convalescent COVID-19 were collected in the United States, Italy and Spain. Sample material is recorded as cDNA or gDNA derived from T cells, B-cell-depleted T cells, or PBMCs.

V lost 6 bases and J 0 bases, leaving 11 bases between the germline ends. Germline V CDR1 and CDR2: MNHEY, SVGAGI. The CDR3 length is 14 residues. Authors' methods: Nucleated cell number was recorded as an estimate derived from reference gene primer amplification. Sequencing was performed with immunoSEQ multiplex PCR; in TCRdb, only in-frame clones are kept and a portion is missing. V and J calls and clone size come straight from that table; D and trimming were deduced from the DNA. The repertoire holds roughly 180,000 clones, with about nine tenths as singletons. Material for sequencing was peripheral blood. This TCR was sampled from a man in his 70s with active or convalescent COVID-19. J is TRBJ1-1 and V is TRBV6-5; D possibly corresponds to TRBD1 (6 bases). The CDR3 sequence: CASRDTGLNTEAFF. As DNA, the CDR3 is TGTGCCAGCAGAGATACAGGGCTGAACACTGAAGCTTTCTTT.